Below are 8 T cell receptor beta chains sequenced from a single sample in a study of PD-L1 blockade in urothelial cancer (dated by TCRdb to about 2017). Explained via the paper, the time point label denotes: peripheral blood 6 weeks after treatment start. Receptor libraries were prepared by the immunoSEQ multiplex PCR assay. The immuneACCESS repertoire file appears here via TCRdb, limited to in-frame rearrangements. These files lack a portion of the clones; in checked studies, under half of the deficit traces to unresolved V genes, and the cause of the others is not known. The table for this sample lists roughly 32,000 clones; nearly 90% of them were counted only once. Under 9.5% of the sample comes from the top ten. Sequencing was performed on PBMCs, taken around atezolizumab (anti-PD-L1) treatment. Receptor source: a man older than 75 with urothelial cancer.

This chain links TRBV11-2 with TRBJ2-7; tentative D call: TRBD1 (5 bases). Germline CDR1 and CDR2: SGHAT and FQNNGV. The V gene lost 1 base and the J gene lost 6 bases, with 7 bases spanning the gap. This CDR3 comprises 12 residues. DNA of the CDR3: TGTGCCAGCAGCTTAGCCCAGGGCGAGCAGTACTTC. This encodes CASSLAQGEQYF.

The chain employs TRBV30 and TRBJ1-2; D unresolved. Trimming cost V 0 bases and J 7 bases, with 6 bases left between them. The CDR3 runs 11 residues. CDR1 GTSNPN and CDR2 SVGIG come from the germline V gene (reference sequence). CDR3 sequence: CAWSVAGGYTF. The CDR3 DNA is TGTGCCTGGAGTGTAGCCGGTGGCTACACCTTC.

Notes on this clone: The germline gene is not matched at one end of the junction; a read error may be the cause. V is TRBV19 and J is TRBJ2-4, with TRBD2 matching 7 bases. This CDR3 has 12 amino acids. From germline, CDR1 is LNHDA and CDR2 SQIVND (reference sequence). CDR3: CASSIERGPRHF. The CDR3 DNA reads TGTGCCAGTAGTATCGAGCGGGGCCCGAGGCACTTC. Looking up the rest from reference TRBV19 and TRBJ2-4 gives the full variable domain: DGGITQSPKYLFRKEGQNVTLSCEQNLNHDAMYWYRQDPGQGLRLIYYSQIVNDFQKGDIAEGYSVSREKKESFPLTVTSAQKNPTAFYLCASSIERGPRHFGAGTRLSVL.

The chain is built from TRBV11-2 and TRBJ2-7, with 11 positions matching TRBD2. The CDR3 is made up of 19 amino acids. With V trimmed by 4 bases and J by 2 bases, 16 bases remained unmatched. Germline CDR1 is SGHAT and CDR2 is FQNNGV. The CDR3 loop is CASSSLTSGVDTFPYEQYF. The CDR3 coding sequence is TGTGCCAGCAGCTCATTGACTAGCGGGGTCGACACGTTCCCCTACGAGCAGTACTTC.

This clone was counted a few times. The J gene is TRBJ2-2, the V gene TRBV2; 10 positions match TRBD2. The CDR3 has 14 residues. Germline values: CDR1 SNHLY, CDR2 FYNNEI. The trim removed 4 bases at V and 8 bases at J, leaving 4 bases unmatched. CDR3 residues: CASSGPSGSGELFF. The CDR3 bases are TGTGCCAGCAGTGGGCCTAGCGGGAGTGGGGAGCTGTTTTTT.

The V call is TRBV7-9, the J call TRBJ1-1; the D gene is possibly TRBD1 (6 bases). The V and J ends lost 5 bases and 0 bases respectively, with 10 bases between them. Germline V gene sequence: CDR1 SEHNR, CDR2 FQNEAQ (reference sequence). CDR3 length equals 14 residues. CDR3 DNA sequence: TGTGCCAGCAGCCGGGACAATATGAACACTGAAGCTTTCTTT. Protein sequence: CASSRDNMNTEAFF.

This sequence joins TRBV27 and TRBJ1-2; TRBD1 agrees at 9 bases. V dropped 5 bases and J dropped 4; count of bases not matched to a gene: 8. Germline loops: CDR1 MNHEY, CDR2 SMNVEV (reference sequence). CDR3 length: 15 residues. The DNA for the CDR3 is TGTGCCAGCAGTCCCGCCGAGGGACAGGGCTATGGCTACACCTTC. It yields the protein CASSPAEGQGYGYTF.

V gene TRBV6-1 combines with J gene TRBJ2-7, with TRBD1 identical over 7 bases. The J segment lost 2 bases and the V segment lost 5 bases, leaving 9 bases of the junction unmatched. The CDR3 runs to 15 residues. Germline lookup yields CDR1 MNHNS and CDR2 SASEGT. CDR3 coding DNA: TGTGCCAGCAGTCGCCATAGGGACAGTACCTACGAGCAGTACTTC. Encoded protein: CASSRHRDSTYEQYF.